These 30 T cell receptor beta chains share one sample of origin, sequenced in a study of PD-1 blockade in classical Hodgkin lymphoma. Time point reported: cycle 4 day 1 (C4D1), after more than five weeks of nivolumab. Each patient experienced a relapse that followed autologous stem cell transplantation, and brentuximab vedotin exposure varied. The data were produced by immunoSEQ multiplex PCR, yet TCRdb's version contains in-frame clones alone and is incomplete. The sample holds about 64,000 clones, just over 90% seen once. This sample comprised peripheral blood mononuclear cells (PBMCs), obtained before the fourth cycle of nivolumab. The receptor source for this set is a human donor with classical Hodgkin lymphoma.

The gene calls are TRBV29-1 and TRBJ2-1; 8 bases match TRBD1. V gave up 6 bases and J gave up 8 bases; unmatched junction bases: 12. The CDR3 is made up of 14 amino acids. The germline V gene has CDR1 SQVTM and CDR2 ANQGSEA. The CDR3: CSVMTGDKVDEQFF. In DNA, the CDR3 is TGCAGCGTGATGACAGGGGATAAGGTGGATGAGCAGTTCTTC.

This clone was found a few times. The chain joins TRBV15 to TRBJ2-7; D call uncertain. This CDR3 is built from 12 residues. Germline-derived CDR1 and CDR2 are LNHNV and YYDKDF (reference sequence). The germline V and J ends were trimmed by 5 bases and 3 bases, with 8 bases remaining between them. CDR3 sequence (DNA): TGTGCCACCAGCTTGGGGTACTACGAGCAGTACTTC. Its translation: CATSLGYYEQYF.

This chain links TRBV5-1 with TRBJ2-7; D is undetermined. V was cut by 0 bases and J by 2 bases, with 9 bases left in between. Germline V CDR1 and CDR2: SGHRS, YFSETQ. The CDR3 consists of 14 residues. CDR3 sequence (DNA): TGCGCCAGCAGCTTGGGGCCAACTGCCTACGAGCAGTACTTC. Encoded protein: CASSLGPTAYEQYF.

There are a few counts of this clone. The CDR3 is CASSPQGFYGYTF. CDR3 in DNA: TGTGCCAGCAGCCCTCAGGGTTTTTACGGCTACACCTTC. The rearrangement uses TRBV7-2 and TRBJ1-2, with D possibly TRBD1 on 5 matching bases. This CDR3 has 13 amino acids. Germline loops: CDR1 SGHTA, CDR2 FQGNSA. V lost 5 bases, J lost 8 bases, and 15 bases lay in between.

J is TRBJ1-4 and V is TRBV6-6, with D hard to call. Trimming shortened V by 6 bases and J by 0 bases, and 11 bases separated the two germline ends. Germline V gene data show CDR1 as MNHNY and CDR2 as SVGAGI (reference sequence). This CDR3 contains 15 residues. CDR3 sequence: CASSPDPTTNEKLFF. As DNA, the CDR3 is TGTGCCAGCAGCCCCGACCCGACAACTAATGAAAAACTGTTTTTT.

The rearrangement uses TRBV20-1 and TRBJ2-5; 11 bases match TRBD2. Germline CDR1 is DFQATT and CDR2 is SNEGSKA (reference sequence). The CDR3 covers 11 residues. CDR3 protein: CLLAGGGTQYF. CDR3 coding DNA: TGCCTTCTAGCGGGGGGAGGGACCCAGTACTTC.

CDR3 sequence (DNA): TGCGCCAGCAGCTTTTCAGTTCAGGTCTCTGGGGCCAACGTCCTGACTTTC. It specifies CASSFSVQVSGANVLTF. The chain uses TRBV5-1 and TRBJ2-6; D gene ambiguous. V was clipped by 2 bases and J by 0 bases, with 12 bases between them. Looked up from germline, CDR1 is SGHRS and CDR2 is YFSETQ. This CDR3 is built from 17 residues.

The genes are TRBV7-6 and TRBJ1-6; 9 bases agree with TRBD1. Germline loops: CDR1 SGHVS, CDR2 FNYEAQ. V trimming: 4 bases; J trimming: 11 bases; junction bases outside the gene matches: 6. This CDR3 region has 14 residues. The CDR3 sequence is CASSSTGGGTPLHF. The CDR3, as DNA: TGTGCCAGCAGCTCAACAGGGGGCGGGACACCCCTCCACTTT.

A note on this clone: Distinct nucleotide sequences in the sample also encode this CDR3. This chain connects TRBV5-1 to TRBJ1-1, with D maybe TRBD1 (5 bases). The V end lost 2 bases, the J end lost 3 bases, and 8 bases lay between the germline ends. Looked up from germline, CDR1 is SGHRS and CDR2 is YFSETQ. This CDR3 contains 13 residues. The CDR3 DNA is TGCGCCAGCAGCTTCCTGGGGGACACTGAAGCTTTCTTT. This codes for CASSFLGDTEAFF.

The DNA of the CDR3 is TGTGCCAGCAGTGAAGGCCGAAATGAGCAGTTCTTC. Translating gives CASSEGRNEQFF. The chain carries TRBV2 and TRBJ2-1; D gene ambiguous. The CDR3 length is 12 residues. V was clipped by 1 base and J by 7 bases, with 5 bases between them. Germline V gives CDR1 SNHLY, CDR2 FYNNEI.

This clone has a single count. The chain recombines TRBV19 with TRBJ1-2; TRBD1 matches at 8 bases. Germline assignment: CDR1 LNHDA and CDR2 SQIVND (reference sequence). The V segment lost 10 bases and the J segment 6 bases; nucleotides outside the gene matches: 7. The CDR3 spans 12 residues. The CDR3 loop reads CATNRGRDGYTF. CDR3 nucleotides: TGTGCCACCAACAGGGGGAGAGATGGCTACACCTTC. The whole variable domain, filled in from reference TRBV19 and TRBJ1-2, reads DGGITQSPKYLFRKEGQNVTLSCEQNLNHDAMYWYRQDPGQGLRLIYYSQIVNDFQKGDIAEGYSVSREKKESFPLTVTSAQKNPTAFYLCATNRGRDGYTFGSGTRLTVV.

V usage is TRBV7-8 and J usage is TRBJ2-3, with a tentative D call TRBD1 (6 bases). In germline, CDR1 is SGHVS, CDR2 FQNEAQ. This CDR3 is 14 amino acids long. The V and J ends lost 4 bases and 6 bases respectively, with 14 bases between them. DNA of the CDR3: TGTGCCAGCAGCTCGCCGCCCCAGGGGGATACGCAGTATTTT. This translates into CASSSPPQGDTQYF.

The rearrangement joins TRBV7-9 to TRBJ2-1, with D tentatively TRBD1 (6 bases). V was pared by 3 bases and J by 5 bases, with 17 bases between. This CDR3 has 16 residues. Per the germline V gene, CDR1 is SEHNR and CDR2 is FQNEAQ (reference sequence). CDR3 residues: CASSFYRDSPHNEQFF. DNA for the CDR3: TGTGCCAGCAGCTTTTACAGGGATTCACCTCACAATGAGCAGTTCTTC.

The chain joins TRBV7-9 to TRBJ2-1; maybe TRBD2 (5 bases). Germline CDR1 is SEHNR and CDR2 is FQNEAQ (reference sequence). The CDR3 covers 11 residues. Trimming pared 5 bases from V and 7 bases from J, leaving 6 bases between. CDR3 amino acids: CASSRGNEQFF. CDR3 sequence (DNA): TGTGCCAGCAGCCGAGGGAATGAGCAGTTCTTC.

The rearrangement links TRBV7-9 to TRBJ1-1, with D possibly matching TRBD1 (6 bases). Trimming cost V 7 bases and J 5 bases, with 11 bases left between them. The germline V gene has CDR1 SEHNR and CDR2 FQNEAQ (reference sequence). This CDR3 contains 12 residues. CDR3: CASKHRETEAFF. DNA of the CDR3: TGTGCCAGCAAACACAGGGAAACTGAAGCTTTCTTT.

The V call is TRBV6-1, the J call TRBJ1-4; 10 bases are a match to TRBD1. J gave up 7 bases and V 4 bases, and 6 bases lay outside the gene matches. Germline lookup yields CDR1 MNHNS and CDR2 SASEGT. The CDR3 length is 15 residues. CDR3 DNA sequence: TGTGCCAGCAGTGCCCGTGGGACAGGGGTTGAAAAACTGTTTTTT. Its translation is CASSARGTGVEKLFF.

This chain connects TRBV7-9 to TRBJ1-4, with 7 bases that match TRBD1. The CDR3 has 14 residues. Germline-derived CDR1 and CDR2 are SEHNR and FQNEAQ (reference sequence). V was pared by 4 bases and J by 7 bases, with 6 bases of the junction left unmatched. CDR3 DNA: TGTGCCAGCAGCTCCACAGGGGATCGTGAAAAACTGTTTTTT. It yields the protein CASSSTGDREKLFF. The variable domain in full, with the rest retrieved from reference TRBV7-9 and TRBJ1-4, is DTGVSQNPRHKITKRGQNVTFRCDPISEHNRLYWYRQTLGQGPEFLTYFQNEAQLEKSRLLSDRFSAERPKGSFSTLEIQRTEQGDSAMYLCASSSTGDREKLFFGSGTQLSVL.

The V call is TRBV6-1, the J call TRBJ2-5; D unclear. Germline CDR1 is MNHNS and CDR2 is SASEGT. The CDR3 loop spans 15 amino acids. Trimming pared 1 base from V and 2 bases from J, leaving 11 bases between. CDR3 DNA: TGTGCCAGCAGTGAAGGGAGACGGATACAAGAGACCCAGTACTTC. The encoded protein is CASSEGRRIQETQYF.

In nucleotides, the CDR3 is TGCGCCAGCACCATTGACAGTGACGAGCAGTACTTC. This translates into CASTIDSDEQYF. V and J are TRBV10-2 and TRBJ2-7; the D gene is possibly TRBD1 (5 bases). Looked up from germline, CDR1 is WSHSY and CDR2 is SAAADI. The CDR3 is made up of 12 amino acids. V lost 7 bases and J lost 5, with 12 bases in between.

The genes are TRBV2 and TRBJ1-2; no firm D call. CDR1 and CDR2 (germline): SNHLY, FYNNEI. The CDR3 extends over 13 amino acids. Trimming pared 5 bases from V and 2 bases from J, leaving 9 bases between. The CDR3 DNA sequence: TGTGCCAGCAGTCTGGACCGAAACTATGGCTACACCTTC. As protein: CASSLDRNYGYTF.

J is TRBJ2-1 and V is TRBV19, with TRBD1 matching 9 bases. V lost 8 bases to trimming and J lost 0 bases; unmatched junction nucleotides: 2. Germline-derived CDR1 and CDR2 are LNHDA and SQIVND (reference sequence). The CDR3 extends over 14 amino acids. DNA of the CDR3: TGTGCCAGTGGGGGACAGGGCTCCTACAATGAGCAGTTCTTC. Translating it yields CASGGQGSYNEQFF.

CDR3: CANVNGGTEAFF. CDR3 nucleotides: TGTGCCAACGTAAATGGGGGCACTGAAGCTTTCTTT. V is TRBV2 and J is TRBJ1-1; D possibly corresponds to TRBD1 (5 bases). Trimming removed 10 bases at V and 4 bases at J, with 13 bases between. Germline V gene lookup returns CDR1 SNHLY and CDR2 FYNNEI. The CDR3 is made up of 12 amino acids.

This clone appeared a few times. The rearrangement joins TRBV9 to TRBJ2-7; D might be TRBD1 (6 bases). Deletions cut 4 bases from V and 0 bases from J, with 14 bases between. Germline V gives CDR1 SGDLS, CDR2 YYNGEE. The CDR3 covers 15 residues. CDR3 sequence (DNA): TGTGCCAGCAGCCCTACCACAGGGATCTCCTACGAGCAGTACTTC. Protein sequence: CASSPTTGISYEQYF.

This rearrangement joins TRBV27 to TRBJ2-3, with D perhaps matching TRBD1 or TRBD2 (5 bases each). This CDR3 is 16 amino acids long. Germline lookup yields CDR1 MNHEY and CDR2 SMNVEV (reference sequence). V lost 8 bases to trimming and J lost 0 bases, with 18 bases between them. CDR3 sequence (DNA): TGTGCCAGCGGGACGGGTGGGGTTCCTAGCACAGATACGCAGTATTTT. It specifies CASGTGGVPSTDTQYF.

The chain has TRBV28 and TRBJ2-1, with TRBD2 matching over 16 bases. The J segment lost 9 bases and the V segment lost 7 bases, leaving 15 bases of the junction unmatched. The CDR3 length is 18 residues. Germline assignment: CDR1 MDHEN and CDR2 SYDVKM. CDR3 nucleotides: TGTGCCAGCAAAGCTAGCCAGGGACTAGCGGGGGGGGCCGGTGAGCAGTTCTTC. This encodes CASKASQGLAGGAGEQFF.

The chain links TRBV7-7 to TRBJ2-5; 12 bases agree with TRBD2. The length of the CDR3 is 15 residues. V lost 5 bases and J lost 2; bases outside the gene matches: 3. From germline, CDR1 is SSHAT and CDR2 FNYEAQ (reference sequence). The CDR3 loop is CASSPGTSGQETQYF. The CDR3, as DNA: TGTGCCAGCAGCCCGGGGACTAGCGGGCAAGAGACCCAGTACTTC. Complete variable domain (other parts from reference TRBV7-7 and TRBJ2-5): GAGVSQSPRYKVTKRGQDVTLRCDPISSHATLYWYQQALGQGPEFLTYFNYEAQPDKSGLPSDRFSAERPEGSISTLTIQRTEQRDSAMYRCASSPGTSGQETQYFGPGTRLLVL.

Sample share makes this clone medium-sized. The chain recombines TRBV10-1 with TRBJ1-5; D not resolved. CDR1 WNHNN and CDR2 SYGVQD come from the germline V gene (reference sequence). Trimming stripped 3 bases from V and 4 bases from J, with 1 base between. The CDR3 extends over 11 amino acids. Here the CDR3 DNA reads TGCGCCAGCAGTGATAATCAGCCCCAGCATTTT. Translation gives CASSDNQPQHF.

The chain recombines TRBV7-9 with TRBJ2-7; D may match TRBD1 or TRBD2 (5 bases each). Trimming left V 1 base short and J 6 bases short, with 7 bases between. Germline V CDR1 and CDR2: SEHNR, FQNEAQ (reference sequence). The CDR3 is 12 amino acids. CDR3 in amino acids: CASSLDGTEQYF. CDR3 bases: TGTGCCAGCAGCTTAGACGGGACCGAGCAGTACTTC. Looking up the rest from reference TRBV7-9 and TRBJ2-7 gives the full variable domain: DTGVSQNPRHKITKRGQNVTFRCDPISEHNRLYWYRQTLGQGPEFLTYFQNEAQLEKSRLLSDRFSAERPKGSFSTLEIQRTEQGDSAMYLCASSLDGTEQYFGPGTRLTVT.

The chain combines TRBV27 with TRBJ2-1; D may be TRBD1 (5 bases). In germline, CDR1 is MNHEY, CDR2 SMNVEV (reference sequence). The CDR3 is 15 amino acids. V lost 5 bases to trimming and J lost 5 bases, with 16 bases between them. The CDR3 spells CASSTGETANNEQFF. The CDR3 region has the DNA TGTGCCAGCAGTACAGGTGAGACAGCCAACAATGAGCAGTTCTTC.

The rearrangement joins TRBV7-6 to TRBJ2-7; 11 bases are a match to TRBD2. The germline CDR1 and CDR2 sequences are SGHVS and FNYEAQ. The CDR3 contains 15 residues. V shed 5 bases, J shed 4 bases, and the junction held 7 bases outside the gene matches. CDR3: CASSVGTSGLYEQYF. The CDR3 DNA sequence: TGTGCCAGCAGCGTAGGGACTAGCGGATTGTACGAGCAGTACTTC.